The clone carrying this T cell receptor (beta chain) was seen a few times. The sample is drawn from a study of T cells after yellow fever vaccination. V was clipped by 5 bases and J by 2 bases; unmatched bases: 8. The germline V gene has CDR1 SEHNR and CDR2 FQNEAQ (reference sequence). The CDR3 covers 15 residues. A universal primer site and UMIs were added as TCR cDNA was made by 5'RACE template switching. TCRdb reprocessed the 5' RACE reads with MiXCR, giving one entry per CDR3 protein. Among some 390,000 distinct CDR3 sequences listed, around 20% were seen once. The rearrangement links TRBV7-9 to TRBJ2-5, with 7 positions matching TRBD2. The sequencing here drew on PBMCs, taken before the yellow fever booster vaccination. This receptor was identified in a man in his late teens or twenties who received the YFV17D yellow fever vaccine. The CDR3 loop is CASSGRGLEQETQYF. The CDR3 DNA reads TGTGCCAGCAGCGGCCGAGGACTAGAGCAAGAGACCCAGTACTTC.